This passage covers 29 T cell receptor beta chains from one sample sequenced in a study of T cell changes during pregnancy in multiple sclerosis. The protocol was immunoSEQ multiplex PCR, while the TCRdb copy is restricted to in-frame clones and leaves out a portion. The data contain some 80,000 clones, 89% of them singletons. The sample consisted of peripheral blood, taken in the first trimester of pregnancy. These TCRs come from a female donor in good health, enrolled as a control in a pregnancy study.

The chain uses TRBV19 and TRBJ1-1; D remains unclear. Germline V CDR1 and CDR2: LNHDA, SQIVND (reference sequence). V was pared by 4 bases and J by 1 base, with 7 bases between. This CDR3 is 13 amino acids long. The CDR3 DNA reads as TGTGCCAGTAGTAACACCGCGAACACTGAAGCTTTCTTT. Amino acids: CASSNTANTEAFF.

The V gene is TRBV28, the J gene TRBJ2-7; TRBD1 matches at 9 bases. This CDR3 region has 14 residues. Per the germline V gene, CDR1 is MDHEN and CDR2 is SYDVKM. The V gene end was trimmed by 6 bases and the J gene end by 6 bases; junction bases not matched to a gene: 9. The CDR3 reads CASSSPGQGSEQYF. The DNA for the CDR3 is TGTGCCAGCAGCTCTCCGGGACAGGGCTCCGAGCAGTACTTC.

The CDR3 protein is CSALYVNEQFF. The CDR3 DNA follows: TGCAGTGCTCTATACGTGAATGAGCAGTTCTTC. The chain is built from TRBV20-1 and TRBJ2-1; D not resolved. Per germline, CDR1 DFQATT and CDR2 SNEGSKA (reference sequence). V was trimmed by 5 bases and J by 7 bases, leaving 9 bases between them. CDR3 size: 11 residues.

The chain combines TRBV10-3 with TRBJ2-7, with 9 bases lining up with TRBD1. V shed 0 bases, J shed 4 bases, and the junction held 7 bases outside the gene matches. The length of the CDR3 is 16 residues. Per germline, CDR1 ENHRY and CDR2 SYGVKD. The CDR3, as DNA: TGTGCCATCAGTGAGTCGACAAGGACAGGGGCTTACGAGCAGTACTTC. Translated: CAISESTRTGAYEQYF.

V and J are TRBV10-3 and TRBJ1-5; TRBD1 agrees at 7 bases. The CDR3 sequence is 16 residues long. Germline trimming cut 7 bases from V and 0 bases from J; bases unmatched to any gene: 9. In germline, CDR1 is ENHRY, CDR2 SYGVKD. The CDR3 sequence is CAIITSGTDSNQPQHF. The CDR3 region has the DNA TGTGCCATCATTACGTCGGGGACAGATAGCAATCAGCCCCAGCATTTT.

J is TRBJ2-1 and V is TRBV9, with 10 bases fitting TRBD2. The junction had 15 bases not matched to a gene; V was cut back by 0 bases and J by 6 bases. CDR3 size: 19 residues. Germline V gene lookup returns CDR1 SGDLS and CDR2 YYNGEE. The CDR3, as DNA: TGTGCCAGCAGCGTAGAGCCAGGGGCTAGCGGGAGCCGACTCAATGAGCAGTTCTTC. Translation gives CASSVEPGASGSRLNEQFF. Drawing the rest from reference TRBV9 and TRBJ2-1, the complete variable domain is DSGVTQTPKHLITATGQRVTLRCSPRSGDLSVYWYQQSLDQGLQFLIQYYNGEERAKGNILERFSAQQFPDLHSELNLSSLELGDSALYFCASSVEPGASGSRLNEQFFGPGTRLTVL.

CDR3 coding DNA: TGCAGCGCCAGAGGGGGGGGGTACCAAGAGACCCAGTACTTC. Translating gives CSARGGGYQETQYF. The chain combines TRBV29-1 with TRBJ2-5; a weak D match, TRBD2 (7 bases). V lost 7 bases, J lost 0 bases, and 15 bases lay in between. CDR1 SQVTM and CDR2 ANQGSEA come from the germline V gene. This CDR3 spans 14 amino acids.

This clone has a single count. V is TRBV18 and J is TRBJ2-7, with TRBD1 identical over 8 bases. The CDR3 runs 14 residues. The trim removed 6 bases at V and 2 bases at J, leaving 6 bases unmatched. Germline V lookup: CDR1 KGHSH, CDR2 LQKENI. The CDR3 here is CASSPGQAAYEQYF. The CDR3 DNA sequence: TGTGCCAGCTCTCCGGGACAGGCCGCCTACGAGCAGTACTTC.

This chain joins TRBV6-4 and TRBJ2-2, with a possible D match to TRBD2 (5 bases). Germline-derived CDR1 and CDR2 are MRHNA and SNTAGT. V lost 5 bases to trimming and J lost 1 base, with 5 bases between them. There are 13 residues in the CDR3. CDR3 amino acids: CASSRGNTGELFF. The DNA of the CDR3 is TGTGCCAGCAGTCGGGGGAACACCGGGGAGCTGTTTTTT.

For the CDR3, the DNA is TGTGCCAGCAGCTCATACTTTCAGGGGGCAAGCGGCTACACCTTC. It specifies CASSSYFQGASGYTF. The V gene is TRBV7-2, the J gene TRBJ1-2, with 8 nucleotides matching TRBD1. Germline values: CDR1 SGHTA, CDR2 FQGNSA. With V trimmed by 4 bases and J by 8 bases, 12 bases remained unmatched. This CDR3 region has 15 residues.

This chain uses TRBV9 with TRBJ1-3; 9 bases fit TRBD1. Trimming removed 0 bases from V and 4 bases from J; junction bases left unmatched: 2. The germline CDR1 and CDR2 sequences are SGDLS and YYNGEE. The CDR3 sequence is 15 residues long. The CDR3 loop is CASSVAGTGGNTIYF. The DNA for the CDR3 is TGTGCCAGCAGCGTAGCAGGGACAGGGGGAAACACCATATATTTT.

This clone was detected only a few times. The chain carries TRBV10-3 and TRBJ2-1; 8 nucleotides align to TRBD2. The CDR3 loop spans 15 amino acids. Per the germline V gene, CDR1 is ENHRY and CDR2 is SYGVKD. V was clipped by 5 bases and J by 5 bases; unmatched bases: 8. CDR3 in amino acids: CAISSRGTSNNEQFF. The CDR3 bases are TGTGCCATCAGTTCGAGAGGGACTAGTAACAATGAGCAGTTCTTC.

This clone came up a few times. Because the CDR3 is missing its conserved closing phenylalanine or tryptophan, this is likely a read error. The limits of the CDR3 on the DNA are not certain, so only TCRdb's listed CDR3 is given. The CDR3 loop reads CASSPRDRSALGV. The chain combines TRBV7-9 with TRBJ1-2; the table's D call, TRBD1, was not checked against the DNA. Germline CDR1 is SEHNR and CDR2 is FQNEAQ (reference sequence). The CDR3 adds up to 13 amino acids, both ends counted.

This chain uses TRBV2 with TRBJ2-2; possibly TRBD1 for D (6 bases). V gave up 6 bases and J gave up 1 base, with 9 bases separating them. From germline, CDR1 is SNHLY and CDR2 FYNNEI. CDR3 size: 14 residues. CDR3 bases: TGTGCCAGCAGGAACAGGGTGAACACCGGGGAGCTGTTTTTT. Translation: CASRNRVNTGELFF.

The chain recombines TRBV6-5 with TRBJ2-7, with a possible D match to TRBD1 (5 bases). CDR1 and CDR2 from the germline V gene are MNHEY and SVGAGI. The CDR3 totals 14 residues. Trimming shortened V by 0 bases and J by 4 bases, and 10 bases separated the two germline ends. Here the CDR3 reads CASSYSQGGYEQYF. In nucleotides, the CDR3 is TGTGCCAGCAGTTACTCCCAGGGTGGGTACGAGCAGTACTTC.

The table lists this clone with a count of one. The V gene is TRBV28, the J gene TRBJ1-2, with TRBD1 matching over 7 bases. V gave up 3 bases and J gave up 7 bases; unmatched junction bases: 11. Germline CDR1 MDHEN, CDR2 SYDVKM. CDR3 length equals 15 residues. The CDR3 region is CASSLSLRGRGGYTF. For the CDR3, the DNA is TGTGCCAGCAGTTTGTCATTGAGGGGGCGCGGTGGCTACACCTTC.

J is TRBJ1-1 and V is TRBV28; a weak D match, TRBD1 (6 bases). The CDR3 consists of 13 residues. Trimming took off 5 bases at V and 11 bases at J, with 18 bases between the two ends. In germline, CDR1 is MDHEN, CDR2 SYDVKM. The CDR3 DNA sequence: TGTGCCAGCAGTCCTCCCATCAGGGGATTGGCTTTCTTT. Translating it yields CASSPPIRGLAFF.

The chain combines TRBV27 with TRBJ2-7; TRBD1 matches at 9 bases. This CDR3 is 15 amino acids long. Germline V gives CDR1 MNHEY, CDR2 SMNVEV (reference sequence). J was trimmed by 4 bases and V by 6 bases; bases with no gene match: 10. The CDR3 DNA reads as TGTGCCAGCAGCTATACCGGGACAGGGTTTTACGAGCAGTACTTC. Protein product: CASSYTGTGFYEQYF.

The genes are TRBV11-3 and TRBJ2-3; 9 bases are a match to TRBD2. CDR1 is SGHNT and CDR2 is YENEEA in the germline V gene. The CDR3 runs to 16 residues. Trimming cost V 2 bases and J 3 bases; bases outside gene matches: 6. CDR3 amino acids: CASSLRAGGPTDTQYF. CDR3 sequence (DNA): TGTGCCAGCAGCTTACGGGCGGGAGGGCCGACAGATACGCAGTATTTT.

V is TRBV7-9 and J is TRBJ1-6; weak D call: TRBD1 (6 bases). Trimming stripped 5 bases from V and 6 bases from J, with 14 bases between. The CDR3 spans 15 residues. CDR1 is SEHNR, CDR2 FQNEAQ, per germline (reference sequence). The CDR3 sequence is CASSLRGGLNSPLHF. The DNA for the CDR3 is TGTGCCAGCAGCCTACGAGGGGGTCTTAATTCACCCCTCCACTTT.

The V call is TRBV18, the J call TRBJ2-5; no firm D call. The CDR3 length is 13 residues. Trimming removed 5 bases from V and 5 bases from J, with 12 bases in between. CDR1 and CDR2 (germline): KGHSH, LQKENI. The CDR3 coding sequence is TGTGCCAGCTCAGCCCAACTACGGGAGACCCAGTACTTC. Translated: CASSAQLRETQYF.

The genes are TRBV11-2 and TRBJ1-2, with D unresolved. The CDR3 has 14 amino acids. Germline CDR1 SGHAT, CDR2 FQNNGV. V lost 0 bases to trimming and J lost 6 bases, with 11 bases between them. This CDR3 is CASSLDSRADGYTF. In DNA, the CDR3 is TGTGCCAGCAGCTTAGATTCGAGGGCGGATGGCTACACCTTC.

The chain couples TRBV6-5 to TRBJ1-4; no clear D gene. V shed 3 bases and J shed 3 bases, with 8 bases lying between them. The V gene's germline CDR1 is MNHEY and CDR2 SVGAGI. The CDR3 has 14 residues. The CDR3 DNA sequence: TGTGCCAGCAGTTATTCCCGGGCTAATGAAAAACTGTTTTTT. Protein: CASSYSRANEKLFF.

This clone has just a few counts. The chain carries TRBV19 and TRBJ1-2, with D possibly TRBD1 on 6 matching bases. The germline CDR1 and CDR2 sequences are LNHDA and SQIVND (reference sequence). This CDR3 contains 15 residues. V shed 4 bases and J shed 4 bases, with 16 bases lying between them. As DNA, the CDR3 is TGTGCCAGTAGTAAAACCGGGACAATAAGCTATGGCTACACCTTC. This sequence encodes CASSKTGTISYGYTF.

This clone has only one observation. The CDR3 nucleotides read TGTGCCATCAGTGATAGGGGGGGGCAAGAGACCCAGTACTTC. Translating gives CAISDRGGQETQYF. V usage is TRBV10-3 and J usage is TRBJ2-5; possible D gene TRBD2, 7 bases. The germline CDR1 and CDR2 sequences are ENHRY and SYGVKD. The CDR3 extends over 14 amino acids. V was cut by 3 bases and J by 2 bases, with 10 bases left in between.

This clone was observed a few times. The CDR3 bases are TGTGCCAGCAGCTTTCCTAGCGGAGAGACCCAGTACTTC. Protein: CASSFPSGETQYF. The rearrangement joins TRBV7-6 to TRBJ2-5; 7 bases are a match to TRBD2. CDR3 size: 13 residues. Trimming at V came to 3 bases and at J to 4 bases, leaving 2 bases not matched to a gene. Germline assignment: CDR1 SGHVS and CDR2 FNYEAQ.

V and J are TRBV11-2 and TRBJ2-3; 10 bases align to TRBD2. The germline V gene has CDR1 SGHAT and CDR2 FQNNGV. The ends lost 5 bases at V and 5 bases at J; junction bases unmatched: 7. The CDR3 is 15 residues long. CDR3 nucleotide sequence: TGTGCCAGCAGCCGAGGACTAGCGGAGCGAGATACGCAGTATTTT. This sequence encodes CASSRGLAERDTQYF.

V and J are TRBV30 and TRBJ2-3; D is perhaps TRBD2 (6 bases). Germline loops: CDR1 GTSNPN, CDR2 SVGIG (reference sequence). The CDR3 extends over 14 amino acids. Between the trimmed V and J ends, which lost 4 bases and 0 bases, there was a span of 11 bases. The CDR3 nucleotides are TGTGCCTGGAACGGGAGTCCTAGCACAGATACGCAGTATTTT. Amino acid sequence: CAWNGSPSTDTQYF.

The chain carries TRBV7-2 and TRBJ2-3; TRBD2 aligns across 9 bases. Germline V gene lookup returns CDR1 SGHTA and CDR2 FQGNSA. The CDR3 runs 16 residues. With 6 bases clipped from V and 3 bases from J, the junction kept 10 bases outside the gene matches. The CDR3 bases are TGTGCCAGCAGTCTGACGGGACTAGCTCGGACAGATACGCAGTATTTT. The encoded protein is CASSLTGLARTDTQYF.